These 19 T cell receptor beta chains originate from one sample sequenced in a study of control samples from healthy donors and cancer patients. This table comes from immunoSEQ multiplex PCR, and its TCRdb copy is limited to in-frame clones, with some not included. Of about 160,000 clones listed, 93% were seen once; the top ten hold 5.8%. The sample was blood. The receptors derive from a man between 18 and 29 years old in good health.

The chain uses TRBV27 and TRBJ2-7; a weak D match, TRBD2 (5 bases). CDR3 length equals 13 residues. Between the trimmed V and J ends, which lost 2 bases and 6 bases, there was a span of 11 bases. Germline CDR1 reads MNHEY; CDR2 reads SMNVEV (reference sequence). CDR3 bases: TGTGCCAGCAGTTTAGGTCGGGGTGGCGAGCAGTACTTC. It codes for CASSLGRGGEQYF.

The DNA for the CDR3 is TGTGCCAGCAGTTTATACGCGGAGATGAACACTGAAGCTTTCTTT. Encoded protein: CASSLYAEMNTEAFF. The chain recombines TRBV27 with TRBJ1-1; D remains unclear. This CDR3 region has 15 residues. The germline V gene has CDR1 MNHEY and CDR2 SMNVEV (reference sequence). Trimming cost V 1 base and J 0 bases, with 9 bases left between them.

The chain is built from TRBV6-6 and TRBJ1-5; possible D gene TRBD1, 6 bases. The germline CDR1 and CDR2 sequences are MNHNY and SVGAGI (reference sequence). V lost 0 bases and J 2 bases, leaving 8 bases between the germline ends. This CDR3 has 15 amino acids. This CDR3 reads CASSYSQGGNQPQHF. DNA of the CDR3: TGTGCCAGCAGTTACTCACAGGGCGGCAATCAGCCCCAGCATTTT.

The chain carries TRBV3-1 (or the pseudogene TRBV3-2) and TRBJ2-1; D uncertain. Germline lookup yields CDR1 LGHDT and CDR2 YNNKEL (reference sequence). The length of the CDR3 is 11 residues. With 6 bases removed from V and 8 bases from J, the gap between germline ends came to 8 bases. CDR3 sequence reads: CASSRRYEQFF. The DNA of the CDR3 is TGTGCCAGCAGTCGCCGGTATGAGCAGTTCTTC.

V is TRBV5-4 and J is TRBJ1-2; tentative D call: TRBD1 (6 bases). This CDR3 is 14 amino acids long. Trimming took 0 bases from V and 7 from J, leaving 13 bases between them. Germline assignment: CDR1 SGHNT and CDR2 YYREEE (reference sequence). CDR3 sequence: CASSLVQGGSGYTF. In DNA, the CDR3 is TGTGCCAGCAGCTTGGTACAGGGCGGTAGTGGCTACACCTTC.

The J gene is TRBJ2-7, the V gene TRBV29-1; D call uncertain. V gave up 4 bases and J gave up 0 bases, with 10 bases separating them. Germline V gene data show CDR1 as SQVTM and CDR2 as ANQGSEA. The CDR3 is 13 residues long. CDR3 amino acids: CSVADKYSYEQYF. Written as DNA, the CDR3 is TGCAGCGTTGCTGACAAATACTCCTACGAGCAGTACTTC.

This chain connects TRBV7-9 to TRBJ2-5; weak D call: TRBD1 (6 bases). CDR3 length: 14 residues. V lost 4 bases and J lost 2, with 11 bases in between. Germline V gene lookup returns CDR1 SEHNR and CDR2 FQNEAQ (reference sequence). The CDR3 here is CASSSDRQQETQYF. The CDR3 DNA reads as TGTGCCAGCAGCTCGGACAGACAACAAGAGACCCAGTACTTC. The complete variable domain, with remaining parts taken from reference TRBV7-9 and TRBJ2-5, reads DTGVSQNPRHKITKRGQNVTFRCDPISEHNRLYWYRQTLGQGPEFLTYFQNEAQLEKSRLLSDRFSAERPKGSFSTLEIQRTEQGDSAMYLCASSSDRQQETQYFGPGTRLLVL.

V gene TRBV6-6 combines with J gene TRBJ1-6; 10 bases agree with TRBD1. The CDR3 loop spans 15 amino acids. V gave up 8 bases and J gave up 6 bases; unmatched junction bases: 7. Germline assignment: CDR1 MNHNY and CDR2 SVGAGI (reference sequence). In DNA, the CDR3 is TGTGCCAGCTTCCCTGGGACAGGGGTTAATTCACCCCTCCACTTT. Encoded protein: CASFPGTGVNSPLHF.

V usage is TRBV6-6 and J usage is TRBJ1-1; TRBD1 agrees at 7 bases. Germline values: CDR1 MNHNY, CDR2 SVGAGI (reference sequence). The CDR3 loop spans 15 amino acids. J lost 1 base, V lost 8 bases, and 10 bases had no gene match. The CDR3: CASGRSTGSNTEAFF. DNA for the CDR3: TGTGCCAGCGGCCGATCGACAGGGTCGAACACTGAAGCTTTCTTT.

J is TRBJ1-2 and V is TRBV5-5, with TRBD1 as a possible D gene (5 bases). This CDR3 contains 13 residues. Germline V CDR1 and CDR2: SGHKS, YYEKEE (reference sequence). V lost 2 bases to trimming and J lost 8 bases, with 13 bases between them. The CDR3 sequence is CASSFWDPRGYTF. The CDR3 DNA reads as TGTGCCAGCAGCTTTTGGGACCCCAGGGGCTACACCTTC.

The chain employs TRBV5-4 and TRBJ1-2; D is unclear. This CDR3 is 13 amino acids long. The V gene's germline CDR1 is SGHNT and CDR2 YYREEE (reference sequence). Trimming took off 0 bases at V and 2 bases at J, with 5 bases between the two ends. The CDR3 nucleotides are TGTGCCAGCAGCTTGGCGGTGAACTATGGCTACACCTTC. This gives the protein CASSLAVNYGYTF.

V and J are TRBV29-1 and TRBJ2-1, with D unclear. The CDR3 extends over 12 amino acids. Germline V gene lookup returns CDR1 SQVTM and CDR2 ANQGSEA. The germline V and J ends were trimmed by 6 bases and 10 bases, with 16 bases remaining between them. CDR3 DNA: TGCAGCGTCGAGAAGCCCCGGTACGAGCAGTTCTTC. Translated, it gives CSVEKPRYEQFF.

V is TRBV5-1 and J is TRBJ2-1; perhaps TRBD2 as D (5 bases). The V end lost 3 bases, the J end lost 7 bases, and 11 bases lay between the germline ends. CDR1 is SGHRS and CDR2 is YFSETQ in the germline V gene. The CDR3 extends over 13 amino acids. The CDR3 loop reads CASSYAAENEQFF. The CDR3, as DNA: TGCGCCAGCAGCTATGCAGCGGAAAATGAGCAGTTCTTC.

The V and J genes are TRBV6-1 and TRBJ2-7; 9 bases match TRBD1. The CDR3 contains 16 residues. The germline V gene has CDR1 MNHNS and CDR2 SASEGT. The J segment lost 0 bases and the V segment lost 1 base, leaving 4 bases of the junction unmatched. CDR3 loop: CASSEVGTGSSYEQYF. CDR3 nucleotide sequence: TGTGCCAGCAGTGAAGTAGGGACAGGGAGCTCCTACGAGCAGTACTTC.

This clone appeared a few times. As DNA, the CDR3 is TGTGCCAGCAGCGTAGACAGGGGGGTAGTCTATGGCTACACCTTC. It codes for CASSVDRGVVYGYTF. The chain employs TRBV2 and TRBJ1-2; 9 nucleotides match TRBD1. CDR1 is SNHLY, CDR2 FYNNEI, per germline. This CDR3 comprises 15 residues. Trimming removed 6 bases from V and 4 bases from J; junction bases left unmatched: 9.

This rearrangement joins TRBV2 to TRBJ2-1, with D unresolved. The V gene lost 10 bases and the J gene lost 8 bases, with 9 bases spanning the gap. The CDR3 has 10 amino acids. The germline V gene encodes CDR1 SNHLY and CDR2 FYNNEI. CDR3 nucleotides: TGTGCCACTCGGAAGTATGAGCAGTTCTTC. Its translation is CATRKYEQFF.

The rearrangement uses TRBV27 and TRBJ2-5; D unclear. V shed 7 bases and J shed 2 bases, with 11 bases lying between them. CDR1 and CDR2 (germline): MNHEY, SMNVEV (reference sequence). CDR3 size: 13 residues. CDR3 bases: TGTGCCAGCACGCAATATGGACAAGAGACCCAGTACTTC. Protein product: CASTQYGQETQYF.

This chain links TRBV2 with TRBJ1-5, with 10 bases that match TRBD1. Germline-derived CDR1 and CDR2 are SNHLY and FYNNEI. J was trimmed by 6 bases and V by 4 bases; bases with no gene match: 6. This CDR3 region has 15 residues. CDR3 in DNA: TGTGCCAGCAGTGCGGACAGGGGGGGACCTCAGCCCCAGCATTTT. It encodes CASSADRGGPQPQHF.

The chain couples TRBV28 to TRBJ2-1; D is perhaps TRBD1 or TRBD2 (5 bases each). The V gene lost 5 bases and the J gene lost 9 bases, with 14 bases spanning the gap. Per the germline V gene, CDR1 is MDHEN and CDR2 is SYDVKM. The CDR3 has 13 residues. Written as DNA, the CDR3 is TGTGCCAGCAGTCCCTCCCCGGGACGTGAGCAGTTCTTC. As protein: CASSPSPGREQFF.